A single sample is the source of the 11 T cell receptor beta chains below, sequenced in a study of cytomegalovirus exposure and HLA in healthy donors. PCR employed 60 Vbeta and 13 Jbeta primers. Using immunoSEQ multiplex PCR, the repertoire was profiled, and TCRdb retains in-frame clones only, with some absent. The profile shows 150,000 or so clones, roughly 76% of them singletons. The sequenced sample was PBMCs. The receptors originated from a woman in her late teens or twenties in good health and CMV-seropositive.

The gene calls are TRBV18 and TRBJ1-1; the match to TRBD1 covers 9 bases. The germline CDR1 and CDR2 sequences are KGHSH and LQKENI. V dropped 2 bases and J dropped 11; count of bases not matched to a gene: 9. CDR3 length: 14 amino acids. The CDR3: CASSPSNRGLLAFF. CDR3 nucleotides: TGTGCCAGCTCACCAAGCAACAGGGGGCTGCTGGCTTTCTTT.

The chain is built from TRBV5-1 and TRBJ1-4, with TRBD1 identical over 8 bases. CDR1 SGHRS and CDR2 YFSETQ come from the germline V gene. The CDR3 contains 14 residues. V was clipped by 2 bases and J by 10 bases; unmatched bases: 7. CDR3 loop: CASSFGQGRGKLFF. In DNA, the CDR3 is TGCGCCAGCAGCTTCGGACAGGGCCGTGGAAAACTGTTTTTT.

This chain connects TRBV7-2 to TRBJ2-3; possibly TRBD2 for D (5 bases). V was shortened by 1 base and J by 3 bases, with 11 bases between the two germline ends. Germline V gene data show CDR1 as SGHTA and CDR2 as FQGNSA. The CDR3 length is 15 residues. CDR3 sequence reads: CASSLGLADTDTQYF. As DNA, the CDR3 is TGTGCCAGCAGCTTAGGTCTAGCAGATACAGATACGCAGTATTTT.

This chain links TRBV27 with TRBJ2-2; 7 bases are a match to TRBD1. Germline lookup yields CDR1 MNHEY and CDR2 SMNVEV (reference sequence). The CDR3 totals 17 residues. J was trimmed by 4 bases and V by 2 bases; bases with no gene match: 10. CDR3 amino acids: CASSLVAQGVGTGELFF. DNA of the CDR3: TGTGCCAGCAGTTTAGTCGCCCAGGGGGTCGGCACCGGGGAGCTGTTTTTT.

The chain uses TRBV4-2 and TRBJ1-3, with D hard to call. The CDR3 spans 17 residues. Germline V gene data show CDR1 as LGHNA and CDR2 as YNFKEQ. V gave up 5 bases and J gave up 0 bases, with 17 bases separating them. CDR3 sequence reads: CASSFRHDTHSGNTIYF. The DNA of the CDR3 is TGTGCCAGCAGCTTCCGCCACGACACCCACTCTGGAAACACCATATATTTT.

This chain connects TRBV28 to TRBJ1-4, with TRBD1 matching 11 bases. Germline values: CDR1 MDHEN, CDR2 SYDVKM. With V trimmed by 6 bases and J by 3 bases, 6 bases remained unmatched. CDR3 length: 16 amino acids. The chain's CDR3 is CASSRDRGNANEKLFF. In DNA, the CDR3 is TGTGCCAGCAGCAGGGACAGGGGGAATGCTAATGAAAAACTGTTTTTT.

V and J are TRBV28 and TRBJ1-2; weak D call: TRBD1 (6 bases). V gave up 5 bases and J gave up 3 bases, with 19 bases separating them. CDR1 and CDR2 from the germline V gene are MDHEN and SYDVKM. The CDR3 has 16 residues. CDR3 sequence: CASSPLEGTSDYGYTF. CDR3 coding DNA: TGTGCCAGCAGTCCCCTTGAGGGGACATCCGACTATGGCTACACCTTC.

The V call is TRBV29-1, the J call TRBJ2-2; 8 bases match TRBD1. The ends lost 7 bases at V and 7 bases at J; junction bases unmatched: 11. The CDR3 sequence is 14 residues long. Germline values: CDR1 SQVTM, CDR2 ANQGSEA. The CDR3 region has the DNA TGCAGCGCCGGTAGGCAGGGGGCGCACGGGGAGCTGTTTTTT. It encodes CSAGRQGAHGELFF.

The V gene is TRBV4-2, the J gene TRBJ2-5, with TRBD1 identical over 10 bases. Germline-derived CDR1 and CDR2 are LGHNA and YNFKEQ. The junction had 1 base not matched to a gene; V was cut back by 1 base and J by 5 bases. The length of the CDR3 is 14 residues. CDR3: CASSQGQGAETQYF. The DNA of the CDR3 is TGTGCCAGCAGCCAAGGACAGGGGGCTGAGACCCAGTACTTC.

This chain joins TRBV20-1 and TRBJ1-1; D remains unclear. V gave up 5 bases and J gave up 5 bases, with 9 bases separating them. This CDR3 spans 11 amino acids. Germline V gives CDR1 DFQATT, CDR2 SNEGSKA (reference sequence). The DNA for the CDR3 is TGCAGTGCTCTCGGGTGGACTGAAGCTTTCTTT. This translates into CSALGWTEAFF.

This chain connects TRBV18 to TRBJ2-3; D is perhaps TRBD2 (6 bases). The CDR3 covers 14 residues. V was trimmed by 0 bases and J by 6 bases, leaving 10 bases between them. Germline V gene lookup returns CDR1 KGHSH and CDR2 LQKENI. CDR3 loop: CASSPPTRVDTQYF. The CDR3, as DNA: TGTGCCAGCTCACCACCGACTAGAGTTGATACGCAGTATTTT.